What follows are 4 T cell receptor beta chains derived from one specimen sequenced in a study of blood T cell repertoires in COVID-19. Some clones are missing from TCRdb's copy, which holds only in-frame ones; the method was immunoSEQ multiplex PCR. The sample lists fewer than 350,000 clones, around 87% seen once, with around 1.7% in the top ten. Sequencing was carried out using PBMCs or T cells enriched from blood (not recorded which). The receptors shown here come from a woman between 18 and 29 years old with acute COVID-19.

The V gene is TRBV18, the J gene TRBJ2-7; TRBD2 matches at 9 bases. CDR1 is KGHSH, CDR2 LQKENI, per germline. This CDR3 region has 13 residues. V lost 7 bases and J lost 3; bases outside the gene matches: 4. CDR3 region: CASLETSGYEQYF. CDR3 coding DNA: TGTGCCAGCTTAGAGACTAGCGGCTACGAGCAGTACTTC.

This chain connects TRBV5-1 to TRBJ2-3; 8 bases line up with TRBD2. The CDR3 sequence is 15 residues long. Germline loops: CDR1 SGHRS, CDR2 YFSETQ. V lost 8 bases to trimming and J lost 0 bases; unmatched junction nucleotides: 8. CDR3 sequence (DNA): TGCGCCAGTATCCGGGAGGGCCACAGCACAGATACGCAGTATTTT. Translation gives CASIREGHSTDTQYF.

This clone was seen a handful of times. The V and J genes are TRBV18 and TRBJ2-7; the D gene is possibly TRBD1 (6 bases). Per germline, CDR1 KGHSH and CDR2 LQKENI. Trimming took off 2 bases at V and 3 bases at J, with 8 bases between the two ends. The CDR3 runs to 13 residues. The CDR3: CASSPGQSYEQYF. The DNA of the CDR3 is TGTGCCAGCTCACCAGGACAGAGCTACGAGCAGTACTTC.

V is TRBV29-1 and J is TRBJ1-1; possibly TRBD1 for D (6 bases). Germline V gives CDR1 SQVTM, CDR2 ANQGSEA. Trimming left V 6 bases short and J 3 bases short, with 17 bases between. The length of the CDR3 is 14 residues. The CDR3 coding sequence is TGCAGCGTGACAGGAACGGGTTACGACACTGAAGCTTTCTTT. Translation: CSVTGTGYDTEAFF.